In its sample, the clone carrying this T cell receptor beta chain was seen many times. Its antigen is as yet unknown. A junction end diverges from the germline sequence, so it may reflect a read error. To make TCR beta libraries, researchers used iRepertoire HTBI primers and Arm-PCR of CDR3 regions. Each CDR3 protein gets one entry after TCRdb re-called the multiplex PCR reads with MiXCR. The sample lists about 220,000 distinct CDR3 sequences, 15% to 20% occurring once. The CDR3 has 14 amino acids. Germline values: CDR1 SQVTM, CDR2 ANQGSEA. The data derive from a study of regulatory T cells in long-lasting Graves disease. The study's findings and limits: TRBV28 was favored in persistent disease, as were TRBJ1-2 and TRBJ2-5.

The time point denotes: newly diagnosed GD, antithyroid drugs for less than 3 months. PBMCs were the source of the RNA used for TCR sequencing. In Xi'an, China, an endocrinology department was the source of patients. The source material was peripheral blood mononuclear cells (PBMCs), sampled at new diagnosis, from a patient treated with antithyroid drugs. This rearrangement joins TRBV29-1 to TRBJ2-5; TRBD1 agrees at 9 bases. This clonotype was sampled from a female donor with Graves disease. CDR3 protein: CSVEGDRVVETQYF. DNA for the CDR3: TGCAGCGTAGAAGGGGACAGGGTAGTAGAGACCCAGTACTTC.